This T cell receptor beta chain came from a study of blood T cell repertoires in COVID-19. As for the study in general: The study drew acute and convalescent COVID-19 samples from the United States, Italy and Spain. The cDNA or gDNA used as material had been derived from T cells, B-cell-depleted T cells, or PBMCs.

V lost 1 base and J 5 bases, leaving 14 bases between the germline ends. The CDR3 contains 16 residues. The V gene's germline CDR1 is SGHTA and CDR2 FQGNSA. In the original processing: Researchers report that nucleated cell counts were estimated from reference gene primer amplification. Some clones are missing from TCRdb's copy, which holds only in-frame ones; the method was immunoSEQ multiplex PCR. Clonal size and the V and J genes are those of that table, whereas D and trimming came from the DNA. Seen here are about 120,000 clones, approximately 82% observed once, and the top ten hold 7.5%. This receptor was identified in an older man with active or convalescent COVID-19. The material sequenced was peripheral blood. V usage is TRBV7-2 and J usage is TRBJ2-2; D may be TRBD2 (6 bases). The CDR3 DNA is TGTGCCAGCAGCTTAGGAGGGCGGGACGGAACCGGGGAGCTGTTTTTT. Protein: CASSLGGRDGTGELFF.